Detailed here is one T cell receptor beta chain. This clonotype was found a few times. The antigen it binds to is not known. No much larger clone is present one base from it, and per-base qualities are unavailable. This record comes from a study of T cells in Graves' hyperthyroidism and ophthalmopathy (dated by TCRdb to the late 2010s). Concerning the study at large: Peripheral blood was collected at initial diagnosis, before any treatment. The study also compared thyroid tissue and blood T-cell repertoires from several Graves' hyperthyroidism patients. TCR V-J signatures able to tell the groups apart were searched for in a discovery cohort of 95 to 100 patients, of whom fewer than 45 had Graves' ophthalmopathy and some 60 had stable Graves' hyperthyroidism. For training and testing, the 100 patients in the discovery cohort were randomly divided in a 7:3 ratio. An independent validation cohort of about 20 hyperthyroidism patients and roughly 16 patients who later progressed to ophthalmopathy tested prospective prediction of ophthalmopathy. According to the paper, TCR Vbeta CDR3 sequencing was carried out on approximately 140 peripheral blood samples, which came from fewer than 50 ophthalmopathy, under 80 hyperthyroidism and some 17 progressor patients. After sampling, hyperthyroidism patients received methimazole starting at 30 mg daily, and ophthalmopathy patients received high-dose intravenous methylprednisolone.

The paper as a whole reports these results and caveats: No statistical method was used to fix the sample size in advance, and group allocation was not hidden from the investigators. A 13 V-J signature model separated ophthalmopathy from stable hyperthyroidism, with 87.88% sensitivity and roughly 81% specificity in cross-validation and 80%/75% in testing. During validation, the model predicted progression to ophthalmopathy a median of approximately 7 months ahead of onset, with around 65% sensitivity and almost 75% specificity. Blood samples also contained most of the expanded thyroid clonotypes (frequency above 0.001), which suggests that blood repertoires may reflect thyroid immune responses.

Stable Graves' hyperthyroidism was defined as no progression to ophthalmopathy during 18 months of follow-up. Hyperthyroidism patients were newly diagnosed, had a disease duration of under 2 months, and were aged 18 to 65 years. Any patient with an uncontrolled infection, another autoimmune disease, pregnancy or lactation was excluded. Diagnoses relied on clinical symptoms, serum thyroxine and TRAb, thyroid ultrasound and orbital computed tomography. PBMCs were isolated from 10 ml of fresh peripheral blood by Ficoll-Paque density gradient centrifugation. Trizol reagent was used to extract total RNA, and RNA quality was then checked on an Agilent 2100 Bioanalyzer. Amplification of TCR beta CDR3 regions was carried out from RNA transcripts. A first-round RT-PCR of the TCR CDR3 used the HTBI primer set with the Qiagen OneStep RT-PCR kit. Libraries were constructed in a second round of multiplex PCR, after which size selection and purification were carried out. Libraries were sequenced paired-end with 100 bp reads on an Illumina HiSeq2000. As for how the authors treated the data: Raw data were processed with SOAPnuke, discarding reads with adapters, uncalled bases, mean Phred below 15, or no exact constant-primer or identifier match. COPE v1.2.5 was used to merge the high-quality paired reads, and each unique nucleotide sequence was defined as a clonotype. MiTCR v1.1 was used to align clonotypes to the IMGT TRBV, TRBD and TRBJ reference segments. Analysis was restricted to V-J combinations with a frequency above 0.0001, which covered 98% to 99.2% of repertoires. The TCS score was defined as the ratio of F50 (clonal expansion) to E x V (chaos), calculated using BLOSUM62-based TCRdist between CDR3 peptides within each V-J. Welch's t-statistics and random forest reduced roughly 530 V-J features to 13, which were used in a naive Bayes classifier (R e1071). The similarity between thyroid and blood repertoires was quantified using the Morisita-Horn index. Through fastp at Q25 and MiXCR, TCRdb rebuilt clones from the public reads, retaining in-frame beta chains. Here each entry gathers all rows of one CDR3 protein and keeps the most common genes and DNA. TCRdb, not the authors, supplied the V and J calls. A total of just under 750,000 distinct CDR3 sequences appear in this sample, under 45% of them only once. The ten largest clones represent around 31% of the sample.

The sample comprised blood. This TCR was sampled from a woman between 40 and 50 years old with Graves' hyperthyroidism.

Here the CDR3 is given as CASSFTQEQYF. The sequenced DNA is TGTGCCAGCAGTTTCACGCAGGAGCAGTACTTC. Recombination connected TRBV28 to TRBJ2-7; no D gene call is confident. The CDR3 covers 11 residues, taking in both the cysteine and the phenylalanine. The entry retains the CDR3 DNA only, 33 bases that are in frame from base 1. From a lookup of the germline V gene, CDR1 and CDR2 are MDHEN and SYDVKM. The V end loses 3 bases and the J end loses 7 bases, and a stretch of 7 bases separates them.